This T cell receptor beta chain was identified during a study of blood T cells in healthy people across ages. Germline CDR1 is SGHVS and CDR2 is FQNEAQ. V lost 5 bases to trimming and J lost 5 bases; unmatched junction nucleotides: 7. There are 15 residues in the CDR3. A J-beta primer mix and a sample-barcoded 5' primer were used in a second PCR of about 7 to 11 cycles. MiXCR, applied by TCRdb to the 5' RACE reads, yields one record per CDR3 protein. The sample shows around 1,800,000 distinct CDR3 sequences, more than 35% of them seen only once. Points from the study as a whole: Investigators viewed diversity estimates from one million T cells as underestimates, the study reported.

Per sample, no less than 5 micrograms of total RNA were extracted. This clonotype was picked up a small number of times. Its antigen is currently unknown. Sequenced: blood. V is TRBV7-8 and J is TRBJ2-5, with TRBD1 identical over 11 bases. The receptor was derived from a human donor in good health. The CDR3 region has the DNA TGTGCCAGCAGCACCCGGACAGGGGGCGTGGAGACCCAGTACTTC. This gives the protein CASSTRTGGVETQYF.